The 31 T cell receptor beta chains given below trace back to one sample, sequenced in a study of STAT5B mutations in CD4+ large granular lymphocyte leukemia. Using immunoSEQ multiplex PCR, the repertoire was profiled, and TCRdb retains in-frame clones only, with some absent. Counted here are 30,000 to 40,000 clones, around 80% occurring once; the ten biggest clones make up roughly 7%. Sequencing used CD4+ T cells from blood buffy coats. The receptors stem from a human donor in good health.

This sequence joins TRBV30 and TRBJ1-4; the D gene is possibly TRBD1 (6 bases). Trimming left V 8 bases short and J 1 base short, with 23 bases between. Looked up from germline, CDR1 is GTSNPN and CDR2 is SVGIG (reference sequence). The CDR3 is 17 residues long. The CDR3 spells CAPDLDSAFLTNEKLFF. The DNA of the CDR3 is TGTGCCCCAGACCTGGACAGCGCATTTTTAACTAATGAAAAACTGTTTTTT.

The V gene is TRBV19, the J gene TRBJ2-1; 8 bases are shared with TRBD2. Germline V gene sequence: CDR1 LNHDA, CDR2 SQIVND (reference sequence). The J segment lost 0 bases and the V segment lost 8 bases, leaving 9 bases of the junction unmatched. CDR3 length equals 16 residues. The CDR3 DNA is TGTGCCAGTGATGGCGGGAGGTTAAGCTCCTACAATGAGCAGTTCTTC. Its protein is CASDGGRLSSYNEQFF.

This chain connects TRBV29-1 to TRBJ1-1; 9 positions agree with TRBD1. With V trimmed by 8 bases and J by 5 bases, 9 bases remained unmatched. The CDR3 totals 13 residues. The V gene's germline CDR1 is SQVTM and CDR2 ANQGSEA. The CDR3 DNA sequence: TGCAGCACCCAACAGGGGGCGAATACTGAAGCTTTCTTT. Its protein product is CSTQQGANTEAFF.

The chain links TRBV18 to TRBJ1-2; D unclear. CDR3 size: 14 residues. The germline V and J ends were trimmed by 2 bases and 8 bases, with 15 bases remaining between them. CDR1 KGHSH and CDR2 LQKENI come from the germline V gene. CDR3 DNA sequence: TGTGCCAGCTCACCAGTCCAGACCGCGGGAGGCTACACCTTC. Its translation is CASSPVQTAGGYTF.

The chain recombines TRBV7-2 with TRBJ2-2; D not certain. The CDR3 contains 13 residues. Germline V lookup: CDR1 SGHTA, CDR2 FQGNSA. With 1 base removed from V and 4 bases from J, the gap between germline ends came to 4 bases. CDR3 sequence (DNA): TGTGCCAGCAGCTTAGAAGGCACCGGGGAGCTGTTTTTT. The encoded protein is CASSLEGTGELFF. Combining the CDR3 with reference TRBV7-2 and TRBJ2-2 gives the whole variable domain GAGVSQSPSNKVTEKGKDVELRCDPISGHTALYWYRQSLGQGLEFLIYFQGNSAPDKSGLPSDRFSAERTGGSVSTLTIQRTQQEDSAVYLCASSLEGTGELFFGEGSRLTVL.

This clone was seen only a few times. The chain couples TRBV14 to TRBJ1-3; D is perhaps TRBD1 (5 bases). Trimming pared 0 bases from V and 0 bases from J, leaving 15 bases between. CDR1 and CDR2 from the germline V gene are SGHDN and FVKESK. This CDR3 has 18 amino acids. CDR3 bases: TGTGCCAGCAGCCAAGATCGTAGGGGCGGAATCTCTGGAAACACCATATATTTT. Amino acid sequence: CASSQDRRGGISGNTIYF.

The chain carries TRBV4-1 and TRBJ2-7; 9 bases align to TRBD2. With V trimmed by 4 bases and J by 5 bases, 9 bases remained unmatched. CDR3 size: 15 residues. Germline V gives CDR1 MGHRA, CDR2 YSYEKL. Here the CDR3 reads CASSLGLAPGDEQYF. The CDR3 DNA reads TGCGCCAGCAGCCTGGGACTAGCACCAGGGGACGAGCAGTACTTC.

V and J are TRBV10-3 and TRBJ1-2, with D possibly TRBD1 on 6 matching bases. This CDR3 region has 13 residues. Germline V gene sequence: CDR1 ENHRY, CDR2 SYGVKD. The germline V and J ends were trimmed by 9 bases and 4 bases, with 15 bases remaining between them. The CDR3 spells CAMRGGGPYGYTF. The CDR3 bases are TGTGCCATGAGGGGGGGAGGCCCCTATGGCTACACCTTC.

This clone was detected only once. The chain links TRBV12-5 to TRBJ2-6, with D hard to call. Looked up from germline, CDR1 is LGHNT and CDR2 is FRNRAP. V gave up 1 base and J gave up 0 bases, with 13 bases separating them. There are 18 residues in the CDR3. The CDR3 is CASGLGTKSISGANVLTF. Written as DNA, the CDR3 is TGTGCTAGTGGTTTGGGAACTAAGTCGATCTCTGGGGCCAACGTCCTGACTTTC.

This clone was picked up a small number of times. This chain joins TRBV5-1 and TRBJ2-7; D uncertain. CDR3 length: 15 residues. V was shortened by 0 bases and J by 0 bases, with 10 bases between the two germline ends. The germline gives CDR1 SGHRS, CDR2 YFSETQ. Here the CDR3 DNA reads TGCGCCAGCAGCTTGGCGTTGGGAAGCTCCTACGAGCAGTACTTC. It yields the protein CASSLALGSSYEQYF.

J is TRBJ1-1 and V is TRBV7-8; D is ambiguous. The CDR3 covers 12 residues. V was clipped by 0 bases and J by 9 bases, with 8 bases between them. Germline CDR1 is SGHVS and CDR2 is FQNEAQ. This chain's CDR3 is CASSLAVDQAFF. Written as DNA, the CDR3 is TGTGCCAGCAGCTTAGCAGTCGACCAAGCTTTCTTT.

The chain links TRBV6-1 to TRBJ1-1; possibly TRBD1 for D (6 bases). The V end was cut by 2 bases, the J end by 2 bases, with 15 bases between. In germline, CDR1 is MNHNS, CDR2 SASEGT. The CDR3 is made up of 16 amino acids. CDR3 nucleotide sequence: TGTGCCAGCAGTGAAAGGGACAAAGCCCCTAACACTGAAGCTTTCTTT. Translating it yields CASSERDKAPNTEAFF.

This chain connects TRBV2 to TRBJ2-2; 7 positions match TRBD1. J lost 1 base, V lost 6 bases, and 8 bases had no gene match. Looked up from germline, CDR1 is SNHLY and CDR2 is FYNNEI. The CDR3 is 16 residues long. The CDR3, as DNA: TGTGCCAGCAGCCTGGGACAGCTGGTGAACACCGGGGAGCTGTTTTTT. Protein sequence: CASSLGQLVNTGELFF.

In DNA form, the CDR3 reads TGCGCCAGCAGCTTTACAGGGGGCGGAACCTACGAGCAGTACTTC. Its protein is CASSFTGGGTYEQYF. The rearrangement uses TRBV5-1 and TRBJ2-7, with 9 bases matching TRBD1. The CDR3 sequence is 15 residues long. V was clipped by 2 bases and J by 2 bases; unmatched bases: 5. CDR1 is SGHRS, CDR2 YFSETQ, per germline.

V and J are TRBV25-1 and TRBJ1-6, with a weak D call TRBD1 (6 bases). The CDR3 is 15 amino acids. From germline, CDR1 is MGHDK and CDR2 SYGVNS. V lost 5 bases to trimming and J lost 4 bases, with 12 bases between them. CDR3 sequence (DNA): TGTGCCAGCAGTTCTTTCCAGGGGTATAATTCACCCCTCCACTTT. Translated: CASSSFQGYNSPLHF.

The chain recombines TRBV5-1 with TRBJ2-5; TRBD2 aligns across 10 bases. This CDR3 has 17 residues. V was clipped by 4 bases and J by 4 bases; unmatched bases: 13. The germline gives CDR1 SGHRS, CDR2 YFSETQ. In DNA, the CDR3 is TGCGCCAGCAGCCCTGGGGGTATAGCGGGAGGATCAGAGACCCAGTACTTC. It codes for CASSPGGIAGGSETQYF.

The CDR3, as DNA: TGTGCCAGCGGGGGGGACAGCGCTTTGGAGGGCTACACCTTC. This sequence encodes CASGGDSALEGYTF. The gene calls are TRBV2 and TRBJ1-2, with 7 bases that match TRBD1. The CDR3 is 14 amino acids. J gave up 8 bases and V 8 bases, and 14 bases lay outside the gene matches. Germline CDR1 and CDR2: SNHLY and FYNNEI.

V gene TRBV23-1 combines with J gene TRBJ1-5; 7 bases fit TRBD1. TRBV23-1 is an ORF; its function is uncertain. V shed 4 bases and J 7 bases; nucleotides not matched to a gene: 10. The CDR3 has 15 amino acids. The CDR3 spells CASSPQGNGDQPQHF. The DNA of the CDR3 is TGCGCCAGCAGTCCACAGGGGAATGGAGACCAGCCCCAGCATTTT.

The chain employs TRBV7-2 and TRBJ1-5; D is ambiguous. CDR3 size: 13 residues. Trimming stripped 2 bases from V and 2 bases from J, with 4 bases between. The germline gives CDR1 SGHTA, CDR2 FQGNSA. CDR3 sequence (DNA): TGTGCCAGCAGCTTATCCGGCAATCAGCCCCAGCATTTT. Encoded protein: CASSLSGNQPQHF.

The rearrangement joins TRBV5-5 to TRBJ2-5, with D hard to call. V dropped 2 bases and J dropped 2 bases, with 13 bases sitting between them. CDR3 length equals 15 residues. From germline, CDR1 is SGHKS and CDR2 YYEKEE (reference sequence). The CDR3 DNA follows: TGTGCCAGCAGCTTTTGGGAATCCGGACAAGAGACCCAGTACTTC. The encoded protein is CASSFWESGQETQYF.

The CDR3 DNA follows: TGCGCCAGCAGCTTGCGCCCCGACACATCCTACGAGCAGTACTTC. Translation: CASSLRPDTSYEQYF. This rearrangement joins TRBV5-1 to TRBJ2-5; D unresolved. The DNA end lines up better with TRBJ2-7; the J call may be wrong. Germline lookup yields CDR1 SGHRS and CDR2 YFSETQ. The CDR3 has 15 amino acids.

V is TRBV10-2 and J is TRBJ1-6, with D possibly matching TRBD1 (6 bases). Per the germline V gene, CDR1 is WSHSY and CDR2 is SAAADI. V lost 6 bases, J lost 4 bases, and 13 bases lay in between. This CDR3 contains 15 residues. The DNA of the CDR3 is TGCGCCAGCAGACAGGGAGGCTTATATAATTCACCCCTCCACTTT. Protein sequence: CASRQGGLYNSPLHF.

The chain joins TRBV19 to TRBJ1-5; 7 nucleotides match TRBD1. CDR3 length equals 17 residues. CDR1 is LNHDA and CDR2 is SQIVND in the germline V gene (reference sequence). The ends lost 5 bases at V and 0 bases at J; junction bases unmatched: 10. The CDR3 sequence is CASSGGTVLYSNQPQHF. The CDR3 region has the DNA TGTGCCAGTAGTGGCGGGACAGTCCTATATAGCAATCAGCCCCAGCATTTT.

The chain combines TRBV4-3 with TRBJ1-1; weak D call: TRBD1 (5 bases). Trimming left V 0 bases short and J 0 bases short, with 14 bases between. The CDR3 runs to 17 residues. CDR1 is LGHNA and CDR2 is YSLEER in the germline V gene. The CDR3 DNA reads TGCGCCAGCAGCCAAGATAGGGGCGGTTACATGAACACTGAAGCTTTCTTT. Amino acids: CASSQDRGGYMNTEAFF.

V usage is TRBV11-2 and J usage is TRBJ1-1; 7 bases agree with TRBD1. Trimming removed 6 bases from V and 4 bases from J; junction bases left unmatched: 11. The CDR3 totals 15 residues. Per germline, CDR1 SGHAT and CDR2 FQNNGV. CDR3 residues: CASRNRGPSPTEAFF. The CDR3 nucleotides are TGTGCCAGCAGGAACAGGGGCCCAAGTCCCACTGAAGCTTTCTTT.

The gene calls are TRBV25-1 and TRBJ2-2; D could derive from TRBD1 or TRBD2 (6 bases each). The CDR3 has 17 amino acids. The germline V gene has CDR1 MGHDK and CDR2 SYGVNS. V gave up 2 bases and J gave up 5 bases, with 18 bases separating them. The CDR3 loop is CASSEPGGPLGTGELFF. For the CDR3, the DNA is TGTGCCAGCAGTGAACCTGGGGGGCCTCTGGGGACCGGGGAGCTGTTTTTT.

This chain connects TRBV7-2 to TRBJ1-5; weak D call: TRBD1 (6 bases). V was trimmed by 5 bases and J by 6 bases, leaving 20 bases between them. Germline V gives CDR1 SGHTA, CDR2 FQGNSA. The CDR3 is made up of 16 amino acids. The CDR3 spells CASSSWVGGAVQPQHF. The CDR3 coding sequence is TGTGCCAGCAGCAGCTGGGTAGGGGGGGCCGTTCAGCCCCAGCATTTT. Looking up the rest from reference TRBV7-2 and TRBJ1-5 gives the full variable domain: GAGVSQSPSNKVTEKGKDVELRCDPISGHTALYWYRQSLGQGLEFLIYFQGNSAPDKSGLPSDRFSAERTGGSVSTLTIQRTQQEDSAVYLCASSSWVGGAVQPQHFGDGTRLSIL.

This clone was seen a single time. The chain recombines TRBV29-1 with TRBJ2-7; D may be TRBD2 (6 bases). V was cut by 3 bases and J by 3 bases, with 18 bases left in between. Germline V gene data show CDR1 as SQVTM and CDR2 as ANQGSEA. The CDR3 runs to 15 residues. The CDR3 bases are TGCAGCGTTGATGGGGGGTCTTACCCGGGCTACGAGCAGTACTTC. Protein sequence: CSVDGGSYPGYEQYF.

This chain connects TRBV6-4 to TRBJ1-5, with TRBD1 matching over 7 bases. V shed 6 bases and J 7 bases; nucleotides not matched to a gene: 6. This CDR3 spans 13 amino acids. Germline lookup yields CDR1 MRHNA and CDR2 SNTAGT. The CDR3: CASSLRQGQPQHF. CDR3 DNA: TGTGCCAGCAGCCTCCGACAGGGACAGCCCCAGCATTTT.

The CDR3 protein is CASSAAPNQPQHF. The CDR3, as DNA: TGTGCCAGCAGTGCCGCTCCGAATCAGCCCCAGCATTTT. This rearrangement joins TRBV6-1 to TRBJ1-5; unclear D gene. Trimming shortened V by 4 bases and J by 4 bases, and 8 bases separated the two germline ends. There are 13 residues in the CDR3. From germline, CDR1 is MNHNS and CDR2 SASEGT.

J is TRBJ2-2 and V is TRBV2; D remains ambiguous. Germline CDR1 SNHLY, CDR2 FYNNEI. V was pared by 3 bases and J by 6 bases, with 8 bases between. The CDR3 has 13 amino acids. CDR3 DNA sequence: TGTGCCAGCAGTGAGAATAGGGCCGGGGAGCTGTTTTTT. This gives the protein CASSENRAGELFF.